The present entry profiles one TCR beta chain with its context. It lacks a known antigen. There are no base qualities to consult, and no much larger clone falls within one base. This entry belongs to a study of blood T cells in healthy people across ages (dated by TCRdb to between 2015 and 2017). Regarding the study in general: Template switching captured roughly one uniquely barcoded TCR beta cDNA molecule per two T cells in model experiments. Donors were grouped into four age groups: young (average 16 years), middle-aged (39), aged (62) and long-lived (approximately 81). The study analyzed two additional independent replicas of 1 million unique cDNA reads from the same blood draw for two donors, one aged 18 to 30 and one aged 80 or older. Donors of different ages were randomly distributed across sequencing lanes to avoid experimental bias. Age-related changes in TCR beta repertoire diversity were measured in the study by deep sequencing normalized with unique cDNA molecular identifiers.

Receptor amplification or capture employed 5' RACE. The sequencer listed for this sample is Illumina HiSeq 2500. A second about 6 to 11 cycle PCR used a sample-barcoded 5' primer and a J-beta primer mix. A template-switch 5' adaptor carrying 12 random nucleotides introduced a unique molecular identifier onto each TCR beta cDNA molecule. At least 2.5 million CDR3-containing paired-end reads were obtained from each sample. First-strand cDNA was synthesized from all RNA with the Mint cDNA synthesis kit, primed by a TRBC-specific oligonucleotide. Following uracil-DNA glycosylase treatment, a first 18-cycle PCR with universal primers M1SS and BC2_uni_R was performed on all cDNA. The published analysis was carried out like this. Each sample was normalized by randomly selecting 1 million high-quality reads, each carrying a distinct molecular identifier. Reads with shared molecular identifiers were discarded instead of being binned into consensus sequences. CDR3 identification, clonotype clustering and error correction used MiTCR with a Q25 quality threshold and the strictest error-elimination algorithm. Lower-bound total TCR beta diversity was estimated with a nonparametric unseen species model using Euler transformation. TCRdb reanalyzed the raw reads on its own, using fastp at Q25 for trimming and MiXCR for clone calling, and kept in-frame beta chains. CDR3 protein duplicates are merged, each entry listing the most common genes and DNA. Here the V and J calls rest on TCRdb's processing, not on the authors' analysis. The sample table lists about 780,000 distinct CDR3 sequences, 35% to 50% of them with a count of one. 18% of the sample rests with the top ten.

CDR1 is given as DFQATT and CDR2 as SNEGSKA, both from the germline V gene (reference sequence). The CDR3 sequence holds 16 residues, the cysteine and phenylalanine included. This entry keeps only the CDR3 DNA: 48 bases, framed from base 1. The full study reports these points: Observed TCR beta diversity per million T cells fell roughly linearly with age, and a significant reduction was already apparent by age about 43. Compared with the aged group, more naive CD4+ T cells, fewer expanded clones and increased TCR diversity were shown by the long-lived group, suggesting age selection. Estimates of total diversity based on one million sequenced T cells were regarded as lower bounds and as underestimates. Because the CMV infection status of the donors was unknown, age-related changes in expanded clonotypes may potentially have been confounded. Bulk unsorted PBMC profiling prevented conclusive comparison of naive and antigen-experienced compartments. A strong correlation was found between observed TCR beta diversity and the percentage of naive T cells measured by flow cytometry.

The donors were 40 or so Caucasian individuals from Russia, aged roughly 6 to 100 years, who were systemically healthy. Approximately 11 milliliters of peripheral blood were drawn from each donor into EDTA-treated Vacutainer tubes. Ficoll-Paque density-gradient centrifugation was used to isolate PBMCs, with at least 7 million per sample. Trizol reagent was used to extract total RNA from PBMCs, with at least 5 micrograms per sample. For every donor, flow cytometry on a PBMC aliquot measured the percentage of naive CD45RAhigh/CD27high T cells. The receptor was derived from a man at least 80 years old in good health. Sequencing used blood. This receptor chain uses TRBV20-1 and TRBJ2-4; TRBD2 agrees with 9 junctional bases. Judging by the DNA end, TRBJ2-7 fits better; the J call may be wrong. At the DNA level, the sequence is TGCAGTGCCCGTGAGGCTAGCGGGATAGTCGGAAACGAGCAGTACTTC. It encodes CSAREASGIVGNEQYF.